One and the same sample provided the 8 T cell receptor beta chains below, sequenced in a study of beta chain features in type 1 diabetes. Overall study findings and caveats: Type 1 diabetes patients had moderately but significantly shorter TCRB CDR3s in all four CD4+ subsets.

Since all of the isolated RNA was reverse transcribed, expressed TCRB transcripts were what got sequenced. Data came from immunoSEQ multiplex PCR; TCRdb stores just in-frame clones and leaves some out. The sample lists about 740,000 clones; under 15% were seen once. Their antigens remain unidentified. Sequenced material: naive CD4+ T cells from blood. The origin of the receptors is a man aged 18-30 years with type 1 diabetes.

This clone occurred a few times. The chain links TRBV30 to TRBJ1-2; no clear D gene. Germline-derived CDR1 and CDR2 are GTSNPN and SVGIG (reference sequence). The CDR3 length is 14 residues. The ends were cut back, 3 bases at V and 2 bases at J, with 13 bases in the middle. Here the CDR3 DNA reads TGTGCCTGGAGACCAATGACGGGGAACTATGGCTACACCTTC. Translating gives CAWRPMTGNYGYTF.

J is TRBJ2-5 and V is TRBV7-9; the D is unclear. The CDR3 runs 15 residues. With 5 bases removed from V and 6 bases from J, the gap between germline ends came to 19 bases. Per the germline V gene, CDR1 is SEHNR and CDR2 is FQNEAQ (reference sequence). The CDR3 loop reads CASSLRGSQIKTQYF. In DNA form, the CDR3 reads TGTGCCAGCAGCCTCCGCGGCAGCCAGATCAAGACCCAGTACTTC.

This clone showed up just a few times. The rearrangement links TRBV4-1 to TRBJ2-1, with 8 bases that match TRBD2. CDR3 length equals 16 residues. The V gene's germline CDR1 is MGHRA and CDR2 YSYEKL. V shed 1 base and J 10 bases; nucleotides not matched to a gene: 12. CDR3: CASSQVGSGVSGEQFF. The CDR3 nucleotides read TGCGCCAGCAGCCAAGTGGGTAGCGGGGTATCGGGGGAGCAGTTCTTC.

This clone was detected a few times. The genes are TRBV10-3 and TRBJ2-1; no definite D call. CDR1 ENHRY and CDR2 SYGVKD come from the germline V gene. Trimming cost V 2 bases and J 5 bases, with 7 bases left between them. The CDR3 sequence is 13 residues long. The CDR3 protein is CAISEGNNNEQFF. As DNA, the CDR3 is TGTGCCATCAGTGAGGGGAACAACAATGAGCAGTTCTTC.

In this sample, this clone turned up a few times. The chain couples TRBV5-4 to TRBJ1-5; weak D call: TRBD1 (6 bases). The CDR3 runs 19 residues. Germline CDR1 SGHNT, CDR2 YYREEE (reference sequence). V lost 2 bases and J 1 base, leaving 22 bases between the germline ends. The CDR3: CASSFKPTGTLGSNQPQHF. The DNA of the CDR3 is TGTGCCAGCAGCTTTAAGCCGACAGGTACGCTAGGGAGCAATCAGCCCCAGCATTTT. Full variable domain (rest looked up from reference TRBV5-4 and TRBJ1-5): ETGVTQSPTHLIKTRGQQVTLRCSSQSGHNTVSWYQQALGQGPQFIFQYYREEENGRGNFPPRFSGLQFPNYSSELNVNALELDDSALYLCASSFKPTGTLGSNQPQHFGDGTRLSIL.

This clone turned up a few times. The CDR3 nucleotides read TGTGCCAGTAAGCGTAGCCCCACAGATACGCAGTATTTT. It encodes CASKRSPTDTQYF. This chain joins TRBV19 and TRBJ2-3, with D uncertain. This CDR3 region has 13 residues. V was trimmed by 7 bases and J by 2 bases, leaving 10 bases between them. Germline V gene sequence: CDR1 LNHDA, CDR2 SQIVND (reference sequence).

This clone has a handful of counts. DNA of the CDR3: TGTGCCAGCAGACCCACAGGGGGTGGCTATGGCTACACCTTC. Translating it yields CASRPTGGGYGYTF. V is TRBV28 and J is TRBJ1-2; 8 nucleotides align to TRBD1. The CDR3 covers 14 residues. Per the germline V gene, CDR1 is MDHEN and CDR2 is SYDVKM. Germline trimming cut 6 bases from V and 4 bases from J; bases unmatched to any gene: 7.

The CDR3 nucleotides are TGCGCCAGCAGTCCTGGGACAGGGGCGTTCTCGGAGCAGTACTTC. Residues: CASSPGTGAFSEQYF. The rearrangement joins TRBV5-1 to TRBJ2-7, with 10 bases aligning to TRBD1. Unmatched junction bases numbered 12, after V lost 5 bases and J lost 7 bases. Germline CDR1 reads SGHRS; CDR2 reads YFSETQ. CDR3 length equals 15 residues.